Each of the 13 T cell receptor beta chains below was sequenced from the same sample in a study of control samples from healthy donors and cancer patients. Only in-frame clones appear in the TCRdb table, and some are missing; sequencing was by immunoSEQ multiplex PCR. The sample lists around 200,000 clones, about 93% occurring once. Sequencing was performed on blood. Receptors were obtained from a man between 18 and 35 years old in good health.

This sequence joins TRBV20-1 and TRBJ2-3; 9 bases agree with TRBD2. The CDR3 has 15 amino acids. V shed 3 bases, J shed 3 bases, and the junction held 7 bases outside the gene matches. The germline CDR1 and CDR2 sequences are DFQATT and SNEGSKA (reference sequence). This CDR3 reads CSASDWLAGTDTQYF. The CDR3 DNA is TGCAGTGCTAGTGATTGGCTAGCGGGGACAGATACGCAGTATTTT.

The chain has TRBV19 and TRBJ1-1, with D possibly matching TRBD1 (6 bases). This CDR3 is 13 amino acids long. CDR1 and CDR2 (germline): LNHDA, SQIVND (reference sequence). V lost 8 bases and J lost 0, with 10 bases in between. The CDR3 loop is CASGSGVNTEAFF. The CDR3 nucleotides read TGTGCCAGTGGATCAGGGGTGAACACTGAAGCTTTCTTT.

This clone appeared once. The rearrangement uses TRBV7-2 and TRBJ1-2; D unclear. Trimming took off 0 bases at V and 8 bases at J, with 13 bases between the two ends. The CDR3 sequence is 14 residues long. The germline gives CDR1 SGHTA, CDR2 FQGNSA. The DNA of the CDR3 is TGTGCCAGCAGCTTAGCGATGGACGCGGGGGGCTACACCTTC. Translating it yields CASSLAMDAGGYTF.

The genes are TRBV5-5 and TRBJ2-1; no definite D call. The germline gives CDR1 SGHKS, CDR2 YYEKEE (reference sequence). CDR3 length equals 14 residues. The V end was cut by 4 bases, the J end by 4 bases, with 12 bases between. The CDR3 sequence: CASSRAAEYNEQFF. CDR3 nucleotide sequence: TGTGCCAGCAGCAGGGCAGCCGAGTACAATGAGCAGTTCTTC.

The V and J genes are TRBV28 and TRBJ1-6; 12 bases are a match to TRBD1. V lost 6 bases and J lost 7; bases outside the gene matches: 7. CDR1 and CDR2 from the germline V gene are MDHEN and SYDVKM. This CDR3 has 16 residues. The CDR3 here is CASRTGTGGSNSPLHF. The CDR3 region has the DNA TGTGCCAGCAGGACCGGGACAGGGGGCTCCAATTCACCCCTCCACTTT.

The chain combines TRBV11-2 with TRBJ2-3; weak D call: TRBD1 (6 bases). Trimming removed 1 base from V and 3 bases from J, with 8 bases in between. The germline gives CDR1 SGHAT, CDR2 FQNNGV. This CDR3 region has 14 residues. This chain's CDR3 is CASSLGGLTDTQYF. In DNA, the CDR3 is TGTGCCAGCAGCTTAGGGGGGCTGACAGATACGCAGTATTTT.

V usage is TRBV6-5 and J usage is TRBJ2-5; perhaps TRBD2 as D (5 bases). The CDR3 extends over 14 amino acids. Between the trimmed V and J ends, which lost 5 bases and 2 bases, there was a span of 12 bases. In germline, CDR1 is MNHEY, CDR2 SVGAGI. The CDR3 protein is CASSKSRGQETQYF. The CDR3 nucleotides are TGTGCCAGCAGTAAAAGTCGGGGACAAGAGACCCAGTACTTC.

As concerns this clone: Other DNA sequences of this sample code for an identical CDR3. This CDR3 reads CASSPSGDQPQHF. The CDR3 DNA sequence: TGTGCCAGCTCACCTTCAGGGGATCAGCCCCAGCATTTT. The chain uses TRBV18 and TRBJ1-5; D may be TRBD1 (6 bases). This CDR3 comprises 13 residues. Deletions cut 3 bases from V and 5 bases from J, with 8 bases between. CDR1 KGHSH and CDR2 LQKENI come from the germline V gene.

The CDR3 DNA reads TGCGCCAGCAGCCCGGACTTAAACCCATACAATGAGCAGTTCTTC. Encoded protein: CASSPDLNPYNEQFF. The chain employs TRBV5-1 and TRBJ2-1; a possible D gene is TRBD2 (5 bases). The V gene's germline CDR1 is SGHRS and CDR2 YFSETQ. CDR3 length: 15 residues. V was shortened by 4 bases and J by 4 bases, with 15 bases between the two germline ends.

The rearrangement uses TRBV18 and TRBJ1-2; 8 bases agree with TRBD1. Germline V gives CDR1 KGHSH, CDR2 LQKENI. There are 16 residues in the CDR3. Germline trimming cut 3 bases from V and 8 bases from J; bases unmatched to any gene: 14. CDR3 nucleotides: TGTGCCAGCTCACCCAGGACAGGGATATACGTTAACGGCTACACCTTC. It specifies CASSPRTGIYVNGYTF.

The V gene is TRBV6-1, the J gene TRBJ1-6, with D maybe TRBD1 (6 bases). The germline V and J ends were trimmed by 0 bases and 7 bases, with 10 bases remaining between them. The CDR3 runs to 15 residues. Per germline, CDR1 MNHNS and CDR2 SASEGT. The DNA for the CDR3 is TGTGCCAGCAGTGAAGCCCGGACAGTAAATTCACCCCTCCACTTT. Residues: CASSEARTVNSPLHF.

This chain links TRBV21-1 with TRBJ1-2. TRBV21-1 is a known pseudogene. The CDR3 length is 13 residues. Here the CDR3 reads CASSKENLGGYTF. Written as DNA, the CDR3 is TGTGCCAGCAGCAAGGAAAACCTTGGGGGCTACACCTTC.

A single count supports this clone. V usage is TRBV15 and J usage is TRBJ2-3; no firm D call. Germline V gives CDR1 LNHNV, CDR2 YYDKDF (reference sequence). The CDR3 is 14 amino acids. V was cut by 1 base and J by 6 bases, with 11 bases left in between. CDR3 DNA: TGTGCCACCAGCAGAGCGTCAAGTGGGGATACGCAGTATTTT. It translates to CATSRASSGDTQYF.